This T cell receptor beta chain was captured in a study of blood T cells in healthy people across ages. At least 5 micrograms of total RNA were extracted per sample. Overall study results and limits: In older individuals, TCR beta diversity per million T cells was lower, falling roughly linearly with age.

Germline CDR1 reads DFQATT; CDR2 reads SNEGSKA (reference sequence). The CDR3 has 15 residues. V lost 3 bases and J 0 bases, leaving 14 bases between the germline ends. Many counts were recorded for this clonotype. What it binds is unknown. It was with a sample-barcoded 5' primer and a J-beta primer mix that a second PCR of about 6 to 12 cycles was run. TCRdb redid the calling of the 5' RACE reads with MiXCR, one entry per CDR3 protein. The sample lists about 620,000 distinct CDR3 sequences, under 25% occurring once. The receptor's source is a man between 65 and 85 years old in good health. The sample was blood. J is TRBJ2-5 and V is TRBV20-1; D is tentatively TRBD1 or TRBD2 (5 bases each). CDR3 sequence reads: CSAREGTTYQETQYF. For the CDR3, the DNA is TGCAGTGCTAGGGAAGGGACCACGTACCAAGAGACCCAGTACTTC.